The next 18 T cell receptor beta chains were all read from a single sample in a study of cytomegalovirus exposure and HLA in healthy donors. Primers included in the PCR were 60 Vbeta and 13 Jbeta primers. The data were produced by immunoSEQ multiplex PCR, yet TCRdb's version contains in-frame clones alone and is incomplete. The sample records 150,000 to 200,000 clones, 65% to 85% being singletons. Sequencing was carried out using PBMCs. Receptors were obtained from a woman aged 45-59 years in good health and CMV-seropositive.

V gene TRBV14 combines with J gene TRBJ1-1; possibly TRBD1 for D (5 bases). Germline loops: CDR1 SGHDN, CDR2 FVKESK. The CDR3 has 15 amino acids. Deletions cut 2 bases from V and 1 base from J, with 11 bases between. The CDR3 coding sequence is TGTGCCAGCAGCCAAATTGGAAGGGGGAACACTGAAGCTTTCTTT. Translation gives CASSQIGRGNTEAFF.

The rearrangement links TRBV11-2 to TRBJ2-3; 11 bases are shared with TRBD2. This CDR3 spans 15 amino acids. With 7 bases clipped from V and 4 bases from J, the junction kept 7 bases outside the gene matches. Germline CDR1 is SGHAT and CDR2 is FQNNGV. The CDR3: CASTRLAGKSDTQYF. The CDR3 region has the DNA TGTGCCAGCACCAGACTAGCGGGGAAATCAGATACGCAGTATTTT.

The chain joins TRBV6-5 to TRBJ2-7, with D unclear. V dropped 0 bases and J dropped 0 bases, with 3 bases sitting between them. CDR1 and CDR2 from the germline V gene are MNHEY and SVGAGI. The CDR3 loop spans 13 amino acids. The CDR3 region is CASSYSSSYEQYF. Here the CDR3 DNA reads TGTGCCAGCAGTTACTCGAGCTCCTACGAGCAGTACTTC.

In its sample, this clone was seen a few times. The chain uses TRBV7-9 and TRBJ1-3; 8 bases match TRBD1. The CDR3 loop spans 15 amino acids. The germline V gene has CDR1 SEHNR and CDR2 FQNEAQ (reference sequence). After removal of 4 bases from V and 5 bases from J, the junction contained 7 bases not matched to a gene. In nucleotides, the CDR3 is TGTGCCAGCAGCTCCGACAGGGGAGTCCGAAACACCATATATTTT. Translated: CASSSDRGVRNTIYF.

Many counts were recorded for this clone. This chain joins TRBV19 and TRBJ1-6, with 7 bases that match TRBD1. The CDR3 has 13 amino acids. CDR1 is LNHDA and CDR2 is SQIVND in the germline V gene (reference sequence). V trimming: 9 bases; J trimming: 10 bases; junction bases outside the gene matches: 9. In nucleotides, the CDR3 is TGTGCCAGCCGGGACAGTAAGAGATCACCCCTCCACTTT. Translated, it gives CASRDSKRSPLHF.

The J gene is TRBJ2-3, the V gene TRBV29-1; 8 bases align to TRBD1. CDR1 and CDR2 from the germline V gene are SQVTM and ANQGSEA. J gave up 2 bases and V 5 bases, and 12 bases lay outside the gene matches. The CDR3 consists of 16 residues. The DNA for the CDR3 is TGCAGCGTTTCCGGGACAGGACTTCGAACCACAGATACGCAGTATTTT. Translated: CSVSGTGLRTTDTQYF.

The rearrangement joins TRBV2 to TRBJ2-7; 7 positions match TRBD2. The J segment lost 3 bases and the V segment lost 7 bases, leaving 9 bases of the junction unmatched. CDR3 length: 14 amino acids. CDR1 is SNHLY and CDR2 is FYNNEI in the germline V gene. CDR3 in DNA: TGTGCCAGCAATCGCCAGCGGGGTAGCTACGAGCAGTACTTC. It is translated as CASNRQRGSYEQYF.

The chain has TRBV18 and TRBJ1-1, with unresolved D. Germline V gene lookup returns CDR1 KGHSH and CDR2 LQKENI. The germline V and J ends were trimmed by 2 bases and 4 bases, with 5 bases remaining between them. The CDR3 has 12 residues. CDR3 DNA sequence: TGTGCCAGCTCACCAACGGGCACTGAAGCTTTCTTT. Encoded protein: CASSPTGTEAFF.

CDR3 region: CASSEPLAGGPLETQYF. The CDR3 DNA sequence: TGTGCCAGCAGTGAACCTTTAGCGGGGGGGCCCTTAGAGACCCAGTACTTC. This chain links TRBV25-1 with TRBJ2-5; TRBD2 matches at 11 bases. Germline V CDR1 and CDR2: MGHDK, SYGVNS. The CDR3 loop spans 17 amino acids. J gave up 4 bases and V 2 bases, and 9 bases lay outside the gene matches. Full variable domain (outside the CDR3, taken from reference TRBV25-1 and TRBJ2-5): EADIYQTPRYLVIGTGKKITLECSQTMGHDKMYWYQQDPGMELHLIHYSYGVNSTEKGDLSSESTVSRIRTEHFPLTLESARPSHTSQYLCASSEPLAGGPLETQYFGPGTRLLVL.

This clone was found a few times. This chain connects TRBV5-1 to TRBJ2-3; D remains unclear. This CDR3 has 15 residues. The germline V and J ends were trimmed by 4 bases and 0 bases, with 12 bases remaining between them. Germline-derived CDR1 and CDR2 are SGHRS and YFSETQ. This CDR3 reads CASSPGWFSTDTQYF. The CDR3 bases are TGCGCCAGCAGCCCGGGTTGGTTTAGCACAGATACGCAGTATTTT.

This chain uses TRBV6-1 with TRBJ2-7; 8 bases align to TRBD1. Germline lookup yields CDR1 MNHNS and CDR2 SASEGT. J gave up 2 bases and V 4 bases, and 7 bases lay outside the gene matches. This CDR3 region has 15 residues. This CDR3 reads CASSVLWTGTYEQYF. The CDR3 bases are TGTGCCAGCAGTGTCTTGTGGACAGGGACCTACGAGCAGTACTTC.

This chain links TRBV7-8 with TRBJ2-1, with a tentative D call TRBD2 (5 bases). V lost 1 base to trimming and J lost 1 base, with 8 bases between them. Germline CDR1 and CDR2: SGHVS and FQNEAQ. The CDR3 spans 15 residues. The CDR3 DNA sequence: TGTGCCAGCAGCTTAGTTAGCGAATCCTACAATGAGCAGTTCTTC. It codes for CASSLVSESYNEQFF. Filled out from reference TRBV7-8 and TRBJ2-1, the complete variable domain reads GAGVSQSPRYKVAKRGQDVALRCDPISGHVSLFWYQQALGQGPEFLTYFQNEAQLDKSGLPSDRFFAERPEGSVSTLKIQRTQQEDSAVYLCASSLVSESYNEQFFGPGTRLTVL.

This chain joins TRBV4-1 and TRBJ2-6; the D gene is possibly TRBD1 (5 bases). CDR1 and CDR2 (germline): MGHRA, YSYEKL. There are 14 residues in the CDR3. Between the trimmed V and J ends, which lost 10 bases and 3 bases, there was a span of 13 bases. CDR3 residues: CANLQGNGANVLTF. The CDR3 DNA follows: TGCGCCAACCTCCAGGGTAATGGGGCCAACGTCCTGACTTTC.

V and J are TRBV5-1 and TRBJ2-1; the D is unclear. Trimming removed 0 bases at V and 8 bases at J, with 18 bases between. The V gene's germline CDR1 is SGHRS and CDR2 YFSETQ. The CDR3 consists of 16 residues. The DNA for the CDR3 is TGCGCCAGCAGCTTGGGACCTACTATATCGAACGATGAGCAGTTCTTC. Residues: CASSLGPTISNDEQFF.

The chain links TRBV6-5 to TRBJ1-4; D is possibly TRBD1 (5 bases). The CDR3 is made up of 15 amino acids. Germline V CDR1 and CDR2: MNHEY, SVGAGI. With 3 bases removed from V and 8 bases from J, the gap between germline ends came to 16 bases. The CDR3 coding sequence is TGTGCCAGCAGTTATGCCGCAGGGTATGGCGAAAAACTGTTTTTT. The encoded protein is CASSYAAGYGEKLFF.

The chain is built from TRBV30 and TRBJ1-5; D remains unclear. The CDR3 length is 16 residues. Trimming removed 0 bases from V and 0 bases from J, with 12 bases in between. Germline CDR1 and CDR2: GTSNPN and SVGIG (reference sequence). CDR3 nucleotide sequence: TGTGCCTGGAGTGTACGCAGAGGAGTTAGCAATCAGCCCCAGCATTTT. As protein: CAWSVRRGVSNQPQHF.

This chain links TRBV27 with TRBJ1-2; weak D call: TRBD1 (6 bases). From germline, CDR1 is MNHEY and CDR2 SMNVEV (reference sequence). The CDR3 has 12 residues. V lost 5 bases and J 8 bases, leaving 12 bases between the germline ends. CDR3 sequence reads: CASSTTGSGYTF. In DNA form, the CDR3 reads TGTGCCAGCAGTACTACAGGGTCCGGCTACACCTTC.

The chain joins TRBV2 to TRBJ2-1, with TRBD2 as a possible D gene (6 bases). Trimming cost V 3 bases and J 3 bases, with 6 bases left between them. From germline, CDR1 is SNHLY and CDR2 FYNNEI. The CDR3 extends over 13 amino acids. This CDR3 reads CASSEGLYNEQFF. The CDR3 DNA reads as TGTGCCAGCAGTGAGGGACTCTACAATGAGCAGTTCTTC.